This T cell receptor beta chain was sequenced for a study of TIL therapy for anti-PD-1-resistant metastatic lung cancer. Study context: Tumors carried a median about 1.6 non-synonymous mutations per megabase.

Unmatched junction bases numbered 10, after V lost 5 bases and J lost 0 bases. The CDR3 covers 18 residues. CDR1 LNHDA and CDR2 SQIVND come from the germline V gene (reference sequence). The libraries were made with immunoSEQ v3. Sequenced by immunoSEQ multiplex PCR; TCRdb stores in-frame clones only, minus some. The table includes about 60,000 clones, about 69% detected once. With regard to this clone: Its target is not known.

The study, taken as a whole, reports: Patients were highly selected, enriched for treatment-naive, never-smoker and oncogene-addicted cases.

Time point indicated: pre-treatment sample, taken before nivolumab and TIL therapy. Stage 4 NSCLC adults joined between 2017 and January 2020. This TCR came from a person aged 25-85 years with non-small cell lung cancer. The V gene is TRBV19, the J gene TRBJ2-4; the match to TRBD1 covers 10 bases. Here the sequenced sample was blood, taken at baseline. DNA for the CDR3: TGTGCCAGTAGTCTGACAGGGGGCAGTACTCTAGCCAAAAACATTCAGTACTTC. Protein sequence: CASSLTGGSTLAKNIQYF.